This TCR beta chain is drawn from a study of blood T cell repertoires in COVID-19. Profiling relied on immunoSEQ multiplex PCR, and the TCRdb table lists in-frame clones only, not all of them. The sample lists about 110,000 clones, over 75% seen once, with more than 3.5% in the top ten. This clone appeared once. This CDR3 is 14 amino acids long. Trimming left V 3 bases short and J 6 bases short, with 9 bases between. The V gene's germline CDR1 is SGHDN and CDR2 FVKESK. The sequencing sample was made of peripheral blood. V gene TRBV14 combines with J gene TRBJ1-6; weak D call: TRBD1 (5 bases). The clonotype was recovered from a woman aged 70-85 years with acute or convalescent COVID-19. This CDR3 is CASSHGRGNSPLHF. The CDR3 DNA reads TGTGCCAGCAGCCACGGGAGGGGTAATTCACCCCTCCACTTT.